The TCR beta chain under discussion was sequenced for a study of blood T cell repertoires in COVID-19. Study overall: Sites in the United States, Italy and Spain provided acute and convalescent COVID-19 samples. T cells, B-cell-depleted T cells, or PBMCs provided the cDNA or gDNA that served as material.

Germline CDR1 is SEHNR and CDR2 is FQNEAQ (reference sequence). The trim removed 4 bases at V and 5 bases at J, leaving 4 bases unmatched. The CDR3 loop spans 15 amino acids. Enrolled during active infection, Seattle patients were then followed longitudinally. In the original processing: Estimated nucleated cell counts came from reference gene primer amplification. Measured with immunoSEQ multiplex PCR; TCRdb has only the in-frame clones, and not every one. V, J and clone size are those of that table, while D and trimming were read from the DNA. The table shows approximately 200,000 clones, with around 80% occurring only once. This clone was observed a single time.

The material sequenced was peripheral blood. The sequence came from an elderly woman with COVID-19, enrolled during active disease. The chain combines TRBV7-9 with TRBJ2-3; 12 positions agree with TRBD2. The CDR3 nucleotides read TGTGCCAGCAGCTCCTGGACTAGCGGGGTAGATACGCAGTATTTT. Residues: CASSSWTSGVDTQYF.